The 20 T cell receptor beta chains below come from one sample, sequenced in a study of T cell clones after liver transplantation. Repertoires were generated with immunoSEQ multiplex PCR, while TCRdb's copy carries only in-frame clones and drops some. There are fewer than 65,000 clones in the sample; around 70% occur only once, and around 9.1% lies in the top ten. This material consisted of CD4+ T cells from blood, taken at the 22-month timepoint. These receptors originate from a human patient who received a liver transplant. Among the T cells, some may be from the graft donor.

This chain uses TRBV7-9 with TRBJ1-3; D unclear. V shed 4 bases and J shed 0 bases, with 7 bases lying between them. Germline CDR1 SEHNR, CDR2 FQNEAQ (reference sequence). The CDR3 totals 14 residues. The CDR3 DNA is TGTGCCAGCAGCTCGATGGGCTCTGGAAACACCATATATTTT. Translation: CASSSMGSGNTIYF.

CDR3 residues: CARTGVGNTEAFF. The CDR3 bases are TGTGCCAGAACAGGGGTGGGGAACACTGAAGCTTTCTTT. The chain combines TRBV30 with TRBJ1-1; 7 positions match TRBD1. The length of the CDR3 is 13 residues. The V and J ends lost 8 bases and 1 base, in that order; junction bases with no gene match: 7. Germline V gene lookup returns CDR1 GTSNPN and CDR2 SVGIG (reference sequence).

This chain links TRBV6-1 with TRBJ2-5; 11 nucleotides align to TRBD2. The CDR3 loop spans 15 amino acids. The germline V gene has CDR1 MNHNS and CDR2 SASEGT. V shed 5 bases and J 2 bases; nucleotides not matched to a gene: 4. Here the CDR3 DNA reads TGTGCCAGCAGTCGACTAGCGGGGCAGCAAGAGACCCAGTACTTC. Translated: CASSRLAGQQETQYF.

This clone was seen once. The genes are TRBV7-3 and TRBJ2-3; perhaps TRBD2 as D (6 bases). The V end was cut by 1 base, the J end by 2 bases, with 10 bases between. Germline V CDR1 and CDR2: SGHTA, FQGTGA. There are 15 residues in the CDR3. The CDR3 DNA follows: TGTGCCAGCAGCTTAAGAGCGGGCTTCACAGATACGCAGTATTTT. Its translation is CASSLRAGFTDTQYF.

The chain recombines TRBV11-2 with TRBJ2-7; 9 bases are a match to TRBD2. The CDR3 runs 15 residues. Germline V lookup: CDR1 SGHAT, CDR2 FQNNGV. V dropped 5 bases and J dropped 5; count of bases not matched to a gene: 10. In DNA form, the CDR3 reads TGTGCCAGCAGCCTCGGGCGGGGGGGCCTGGACGAGCAGTACTTC. Protein product: CASSLGRGGLDEQYF.

This clone showed up just a few times. The chain combines TRBV7-9 with TRBJ2-7; 9 bases agree with TRBD1. The junction had 1 base not matched to a gene; V was cut back by 4 bases and J by 6 bases. The CDR3 contains 12 residues. Germline V gene sequence: CDR1 SEHNR, CDR2 FQNEAQ (reference sequence). The CDR3 is CASSWDRAEQYF. CDR3 DNA: TGTGCCAGCAGCTGGGACAGGGCCGAGCAGTACTTC.

The chain is built from TRBV18 and TRBJ2-3, with D tentatively TRBD1 (7 bases). The V end lost 8 bases, the J end lost 1 base, and 19 bases lay between the germline ends. The CDR3 spans 16 residues. CDR1 is KGHSH and CDR2 is LQKENI in the germline V gene. The CDR3 DNA sequence: TGTGCCAGCGCTATATCCAGGGGGGACGGCACAGATACGCAGTATTTT. It translates to CASAISRGDGTDTQYF.

The DNA of the CDR3 is TGTGCCAGCAGCCCAGACAAAAGCTCTGGAAACACCATATATTTT. Translating gives CASSPDKSSGNTIYF. The rearrangement links TRBV7-2 to TRBJ1-3; D ambiguous. V was shortened by 5 bases and J by 0 bases, with 11 bases between the two germline ends. The CDR3 loop spans 15 amino acids. Germline CDR1 is SGHTA and CDR2 is FQGNSA. The full variable domain, its missing parts supplied by reference TRBV7-2 and TRBJ1-3, is GAGVSQSPSNKVTEKGKDVELRCDPISGHTALYWYRQSLGQGLEFLIYFQGNSAPDKSGLPSDRFSAERTGGSVSTLTIQRTQQEDSAVYLCASSPDKSSGNTIYFGEGSWLTVV.

V gene TRBV14 combines with J gene TRBJ2-1; 9 bases are a match to TRBD1. The germline V gene encodes CDR1 SGHDN and CDR2 FVKESK. Unmatched junction bases numbered 4, after V lost 3 bases and J lost 4 bases. This CDR3 contains 15 residues. For the CDR3, the DNA is TGTGCCAGCAGCCACCTCGGGACAGGGTACAATGAGCAGTTCTTC. Residues: CASSHLGTGYNEQFF.

V and J are TRBV4-1 and TRBJ1-5, with TRBD1 matching 7 bases. V gave up 4 bases and J gave up 4 bases; unmatched junction bases: 7. From germline, CDR1 is MGHRA and CDR2 YSYEKL. This CDR3 is built from 15 residues. The CDR3 loop reads CASSRGDRVNQPQHF. DNA for the CDR3: TGCGCCAGCAGCCGGGGAGACAGGGTGAATCAGCCCCAGCATTTT.

This sequence joins TRBV29-1 and TRBJ2-2; maybe TRBD2 (7 bases). This CDR3 contains 17 residues. Trimming removed 6 bases from V and 0 bases from J, with 20 bases in between. The germline gives CDR1 SQVTM, CDR2 ANQGSEA. The CDR3 DNA is TGCAGCGTGAGCAGAGGGGGGGGGCCTGCGAACACCGGGGAGCTGTTTTTT. It is translated as CSVSRGGGPANTGELFF.

The chain links TRBV5-6 to TRBJ2-7, with 8 bases aligning to TRBD2. The germline V gene has CDR1 SGHDT and CDR2 YYEEEE. CDR3 size: 15 residues. Unmatched junction bases numbered 10, after V lost 2 bases and J lost 6 bases. The CDR3 DNA reads TGTGCCAGCAGCTTCCCCGGGACTAGTTTGAGCGAGCAGTACTTC. Protein product: CASSFPGTSLSEQYF.

This clone was recorded once. The chain recombines TRBV4-1 with TRBJ1-4; TRBD1 matches at 8 bases. V dropped 2 bases and J dropped 0; count of bases not matched to a gene: 11. The CDR3 covers 19 residues. Germline CDR1 and CDR2: MGHRA and YSYEKL. CDR3 region: CASSQSSPGQVATNEKLFF. Written as DNA, the CDR3 is TGCGCCAGCAGCCAATCGAGTCCGGGACAGGTCGCAACTAATGAAAAACTGTTTTTT.

This clone was detected many times. The chain couples TRBV27 to TRBJ2-7, with D uncertain. The ends were cut back, 5 bases at V and 2 bases at J, with 13 bases in the middle. CDR3 length: 14 amino acids. Germline CDR1 and CDR2: MNHEY and SMNVEV (reference sequence). CDR3 nucleotides: TGTGCCAGCAGTGTCAGAGAAGGAGCCTACGAGCAGTACTTC. This gives the protein CASSVREGAYEQYF.

This clone was recorded a few times. The chain joins TRBV11-2 to TRBJ1-1; tentative D call: TRBD1 (5 bases). V lost 0 bases to trimming and J lost 4 bases, with 15 bases between them. Germline lookup yields CDR1 SGHAT and CDR2 FQNNGV. This CDR3 comprises 16 residues. This CDR3 is CASSLDWWQGSTEAFF. CDR3 nucleotide sequence: TGTGCCAGCAGCTTAGATTGGTGGCAGGGCAGCACTGAAGCTTTCTTT.

The gene calls are TRBV7-9 and TRBJ1-5; D call uncertain. The V gene lost 1 base and the J gene lost 7 bases, with 8 bases spanning the gap. Germline V gene sequence: CDR1 SEHNR, CDR2 FQNEAQ (reference sequence). The CDR3 loop spans 13 amino acids. The CDR3 protein is CASSLGVTQPQHF. CDR3 coding DNA: TGTGCCAGCAGCTTAGGGGTTACCCAGCCCCAGCATTTT.

The chain combines TRBV28 with TRBJ1-5, with D tentatively TRBD1 (6 bases). V was cut by 4 bases and J by 6 bases, with 16 bases left in between. Germline V gives CDR1 MDHEN, CDR2 SYDVKM. The CDR3 contains 15 residues. Written as DNA, the CDR3 is TGTGCCAGCAGTTCACCTACAGGGAAGGGTCAGCCCCAGCATTTT. Residues: CASSSPTGKGQPQHF.

This clone was detected only a few times. The chain combines TRBV6-1 with TRBJ2-2; unclear D gene. There are 17 residues in the CDR3. Trimming cost V 3 bases and J 4 bases, with 18 bases left between them. In germline, CDR1 is MNHNS, CDR2 SASEGT. CDR3 amino acids: CASSDRLRVRGTGELFF. CDR3 in DNA: TGTGCCAGCAGTGATAGATTAAGGGTCAGAGGCACCGGGGAGCTGTTTTTT.

The CDR3 protein is CASIRTGASGANVLTF. DNA of the CDR3: TGTGCCAGCATTAGGACAGGCGCCTCTGGGGCCAACGTCCTGACTTTC. The chain is built from TRBV2 and TRBJ2-6; 7 bases are a match to TRBD1. Germline CDR1 reads SNHLY; CDR2 reads FYNNEI. V was clipped by 7 bases and J by 0 bases; unmatched bases: 6. The CDR3 consists of 16 residues.

The chain uses TRBV6-1 and TRBJ2-7; TRBD2 is a possible D gene (6 bases). Trimming took 0 bases from V and 6 from J, leaving 15 bases between them. CDR1 and CDR2 from the germline V gene are MNHNS and SASEGT. The CDR3 is 15 amino acids. For the CDR3, the DNA is TGTGCCAGCAGTGAAGCGGAGGGGTGGGTCCCCGAGCAGTACTTC. It encodes CASSEAEGWVPEQYF.